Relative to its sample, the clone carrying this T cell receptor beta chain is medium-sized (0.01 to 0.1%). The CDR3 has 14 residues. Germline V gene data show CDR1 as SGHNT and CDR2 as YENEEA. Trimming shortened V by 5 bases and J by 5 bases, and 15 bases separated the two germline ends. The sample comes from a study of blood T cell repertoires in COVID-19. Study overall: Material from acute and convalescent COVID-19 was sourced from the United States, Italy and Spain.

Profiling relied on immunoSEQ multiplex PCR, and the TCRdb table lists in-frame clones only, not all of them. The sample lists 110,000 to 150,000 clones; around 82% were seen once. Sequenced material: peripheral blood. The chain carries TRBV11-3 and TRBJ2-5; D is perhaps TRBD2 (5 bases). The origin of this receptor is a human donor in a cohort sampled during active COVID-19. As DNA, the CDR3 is TGTGCCAGCAGCCTCTCCGGGGATATCGAGACCCAGTACTTC. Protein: CASSLSGDIETQYF.